This entry describes one TCR beta chain. Trimming left V 1 base short and J 5 bases short, with 18 bases between. The germline V gene encodes CDR1 SGHDN and CDR2 FVKESK. This CDR3 has 16 amino acids. Using immunoSEQ multiplex PCR, the repertoire was profiled, and TCRdb retains in-frame clones only, with some absent. The sample yields about 170,000 clones, approximately 96% seen once. The data are from a study of cytomegalovirus exposure and HLA in healthy donors. The sequencing input was PBMCs. The TCR was taken from a woman in her late teens or twenties in good health and CMV-seronegative. This rearrangement joins TRBV14 to TRBJ2-7; a possible D gene is TRBD1 (5 bases). The CDR3 here is CASSQAGYRDGNEQYF. The CDR3 DNA is TGTGCCAGCAGCCAAGCAGGGTATAGGGATGGGAACGAGCAGTACTTC.